What follows is one T cell receptor beta chain and its context. The repertoire was sequenced with immunoSEQ multiplex PCR; TCRdb's copy has only in-frame clones and lacks some. This sample has hundreds of thousands of clones; approximately 81% occur once, and the top ten carry around 2.3%. The CDR3 covers 15 residues. The germline gives CDR1 MNHEY, CDR2 SVGAGI. With V trimmed by 5 bases and J by 9 bases, 16 bases remained unmatched. This sample stems from a study of blood T cell repertoires in COVID-19. This clonotype was obtained from a woman between 50 and 59 years old who had recovered from COVID-19. Sequencing was done on a sample of PBMCs or T cells enriched from blood (not recorded which). The V gene is TRBV6-5, the J gene TRBJ2-7; 7 nucleotides line up with TRBD1. This CDR3 is CASSQLTGLTFGQYF. The CDR3 coding sequence is TGTGCCAGCAGTCAGCTGACAGGGTTAACATTCGGGCAGTACTTC.